This T cell receptor beta chain was recorded in a study of OX40 agonist ivuxolimab in advanced cancers. Study information: At just under 85% male, the cohort had a mean age of 60 years, ranging from about 20 to 79. The study's findings and limits: Some nonresponders additionally presented with little normalized T-cell clonal expansion. CD8+ T cells showed, on average, more clonal expansion than CD4+ cells.

On this clone: The target antigen is unknown.

Measured with immunoSEQ multiplex PCR; TCRdb has only the in-frame clones, and not every one. The sample has about 20,000 clones, roughly three quarters seen once. The starting material was CD4+ or CD8+ T cells sorted from blood, obtained in a trial of the OX40 agonist ivuxolimab. This clonotype originated in an adult with an advanced solid tumor such as melanoma, head and neck, liver or kidney cancer.

In nucleotides, the CDR3 is TGTGCCAGCAGTGATTCCCCAGACAACAATCAGCCCCAGCATTTT. Translating it yields CASSDSPDNNQPQHF. The chain joins TRBV6-4 to TRBJ1-5, with unresolved D. CDR1 MRHNA and CDR2 SNTAGT come from the germline V gene. The CDR3 has 15 amino acids. The V and J ends lost 3 bases and 3 bases respectively, with 12 bases between them.